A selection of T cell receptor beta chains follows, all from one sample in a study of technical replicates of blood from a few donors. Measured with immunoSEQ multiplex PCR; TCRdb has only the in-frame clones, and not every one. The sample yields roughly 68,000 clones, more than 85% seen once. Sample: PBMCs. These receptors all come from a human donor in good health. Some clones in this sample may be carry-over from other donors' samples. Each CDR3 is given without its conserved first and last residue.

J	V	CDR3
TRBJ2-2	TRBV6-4	ASSRTANTGELF
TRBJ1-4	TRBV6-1	ASSGDSSQLF
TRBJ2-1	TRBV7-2	ASSLRPGLAGEQF
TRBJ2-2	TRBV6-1	ASSIGTPIRELF
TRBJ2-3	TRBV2	ASSPRTGGTDTQY
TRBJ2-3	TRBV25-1	ASSVSGRIDTQY
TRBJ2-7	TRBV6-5	ASSYSGDSYEQY
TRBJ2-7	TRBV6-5	ASSLNGRWPYEQY
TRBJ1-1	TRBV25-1	ASSELGTGAGTEAF
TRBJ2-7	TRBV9	ASSPGQGAEQY
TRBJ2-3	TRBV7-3	ASSSQGRSADTQY
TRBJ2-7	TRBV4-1	ASSHPGTGGSYEQY
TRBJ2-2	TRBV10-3	AISELLRNGRLETGELF
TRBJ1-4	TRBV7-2	ASSPGQGRKLF
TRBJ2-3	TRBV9	ASSVGGGPGTDTQY
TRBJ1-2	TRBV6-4	ASRPLGGGGYT
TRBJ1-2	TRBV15	ATSRGSGLGDLDGYT
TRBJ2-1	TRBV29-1	SAGGGWNEQF
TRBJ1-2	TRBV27	ASSSRFSTLTGGYT
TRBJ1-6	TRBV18	ASSLGYDRLTQENNSPLH
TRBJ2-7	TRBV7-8	ASSPDVRTGGEEY
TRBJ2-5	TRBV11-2	ASSLEGAGETQY
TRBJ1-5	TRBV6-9	ASSYYGQGSQPQH
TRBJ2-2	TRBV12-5	ASGSPGTGTGELF
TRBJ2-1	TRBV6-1	ASSGRLAASYNEQF
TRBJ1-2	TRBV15	ATSRDVRLSGYT
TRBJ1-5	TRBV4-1	ASSKSPGRDRADQPQH
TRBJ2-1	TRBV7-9	ASSPDRPTYNEQF